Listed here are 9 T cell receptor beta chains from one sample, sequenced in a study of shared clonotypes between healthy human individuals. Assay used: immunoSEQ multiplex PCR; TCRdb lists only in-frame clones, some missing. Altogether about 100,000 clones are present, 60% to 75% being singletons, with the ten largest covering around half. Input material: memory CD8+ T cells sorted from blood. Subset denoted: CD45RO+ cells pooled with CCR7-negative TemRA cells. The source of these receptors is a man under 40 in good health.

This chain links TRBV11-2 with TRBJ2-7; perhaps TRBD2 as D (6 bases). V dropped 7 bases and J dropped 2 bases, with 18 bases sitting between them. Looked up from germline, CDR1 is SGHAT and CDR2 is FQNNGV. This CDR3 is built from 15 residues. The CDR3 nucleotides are TGTGCCAGCACCAAAGTGGGCGGGATCCCCTACGAGCAGTACTTC. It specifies CASTKVGGIPYEQYF.

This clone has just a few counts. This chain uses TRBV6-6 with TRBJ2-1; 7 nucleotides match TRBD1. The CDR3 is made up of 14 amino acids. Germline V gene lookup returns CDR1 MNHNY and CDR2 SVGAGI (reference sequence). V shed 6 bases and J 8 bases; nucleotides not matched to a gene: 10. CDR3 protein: CASSPGTVLDEQFF. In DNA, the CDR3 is TGTGCCAGCAGCCCCGGGACAGTTCTCGATGAGCAGTTCTTC.

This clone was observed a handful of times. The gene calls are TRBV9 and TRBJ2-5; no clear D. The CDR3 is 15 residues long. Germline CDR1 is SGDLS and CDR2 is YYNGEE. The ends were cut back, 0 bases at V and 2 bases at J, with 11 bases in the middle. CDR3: CASSVVGKTQETQYF. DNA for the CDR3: TGTGCCAGCAGCGTAGTGGGCAAAACTCAAGAGACCCAGTACTTC. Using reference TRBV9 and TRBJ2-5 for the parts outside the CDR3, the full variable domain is DSGVTQTPKHLITATGQRVTLRCSPRSGDLSVYWYQQSLDQGLQFLIQYYNGEERAKGNILERFSAQQFPDLHSELNLSSLELGDSALYFCASSVVGKTQETQYFGPGTRLLVL.

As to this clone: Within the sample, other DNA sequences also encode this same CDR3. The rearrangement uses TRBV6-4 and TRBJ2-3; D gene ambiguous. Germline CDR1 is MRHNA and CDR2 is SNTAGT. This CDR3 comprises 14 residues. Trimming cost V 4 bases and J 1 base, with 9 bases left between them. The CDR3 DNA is TGTGCCAGCAGTGCGTCGGACGGCACAGATACGCAGTATTTT. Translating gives CASSASDGTDTQYF.

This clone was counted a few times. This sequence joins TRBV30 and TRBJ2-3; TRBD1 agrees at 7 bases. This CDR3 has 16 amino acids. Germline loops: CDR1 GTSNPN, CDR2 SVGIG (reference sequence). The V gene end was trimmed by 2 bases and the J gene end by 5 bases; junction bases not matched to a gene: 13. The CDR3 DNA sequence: TGTGCCTGGAGTATCGGGGAACAGGGGTTGGGAGATACGCAGTATTTT. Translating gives CAWSIGEQGLGDTQYF. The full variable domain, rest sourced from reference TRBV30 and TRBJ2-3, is SQTIHQWPATLVQPVGSPLSLECTVEGTSNPNLYWYRQAAGRGLQLLFYSVGIGQISSEVPQNLSASRPQDRQFILSSKKLLLSDSGFYLCAWSIGEQGLGDTQYFGPGTRLTVL.

CDR3 sequence reads: CASSQAGESYNEQFF. The CDR3 bases are TGTGCCAGCAGCCAAGCTGGGGAATCTTACAATGAGCAGTTCTTC. This sequence joins TRBV7-9 and TRBJ2-1; D is ambiguous. Per the germline V gene, CDR1 is SEHNR and CDR2 is FQNEAQ (reference sequence). The CDR3 is 15 residues long. Trimming left V 5 bases short and J 4 bases short, with 15 bases between. Drawing the rest from reference TRBV7-9 and TRBJ2-1, the complete variable domain is DTGVSQNPRHKITKRGQNVTFRCDPISEHNRLYWYRQTLGQGPEFLTYFQNEAQLEKSRLLSDRFSAERPKGSFSTLEIQRTEQGDSAMYLCASSQAGESYNEQFFGPGTRLTVL.

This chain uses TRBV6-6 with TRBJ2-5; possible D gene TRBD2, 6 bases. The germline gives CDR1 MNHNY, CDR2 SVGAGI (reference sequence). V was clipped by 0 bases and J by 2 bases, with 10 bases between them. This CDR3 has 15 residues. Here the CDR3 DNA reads TGTGCCAGCAGTTACTCGAGGACTAAGCAAGAGACCCAGTACTTC. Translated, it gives CASSYSRTKQETQYF.

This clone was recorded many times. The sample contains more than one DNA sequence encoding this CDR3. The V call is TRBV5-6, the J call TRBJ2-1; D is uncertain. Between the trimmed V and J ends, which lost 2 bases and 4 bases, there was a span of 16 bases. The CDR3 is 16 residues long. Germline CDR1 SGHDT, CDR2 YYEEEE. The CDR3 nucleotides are TGTGCCAGCAGCTTTAGTGTCGGTATCAGGTACAATGAGCAGTTCTTC. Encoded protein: CASSFSVGIRYNEQFF.

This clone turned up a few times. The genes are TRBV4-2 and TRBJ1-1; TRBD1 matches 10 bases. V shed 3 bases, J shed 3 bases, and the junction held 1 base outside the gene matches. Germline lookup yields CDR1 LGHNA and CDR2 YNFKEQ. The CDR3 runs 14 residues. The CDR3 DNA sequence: TGTGCCAGCAGCCAGGGACAGGGGCACACTGAAGCTTTCTTT. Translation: CASSQGQGHTEAFF.